This T cell receptor (beta chain) was sequenced for a study of shared clonotypes between healthy human individuals. Remarks on this clone: The antigen is undetermined.

Participating donors were healthy, HIV-negative adults free of recent acute infections or vaccinations. TCRdb's copy holds only in-frame clones and misses some; the assay was immunoSEQ multiplex PCR. The sample has about 660,000 clones; around 72% are singletons. Points from the study as a whole: The expectation was that sequencing depth would affect clonotype sharing among donors. Generally, estimated richness proved larger in naive subsets than it did in memory subsets.

The CDR3 totals 15 residues. V dropped 5 bases and J dropped 2 bases, with 13 bases sitting between them. The germline CDR1 and CDR2 sequences are MNHEY and SVGAGI. This TCR was recovered from a woman between 25 and 40 years old in good health. The gene calls are TRBV6-5 and TRBJ1-5, with D possibly TRBD1 on 6 matching bases. The sample taken for sequencing was memory CD4+ T cells sorted from blood. Documented subset: CD45RA-negative fraction. Here the CDR3 DNA reads TGTGCCAGCAGTACGCGGGGGGCCGGCAATCAGCCCCAGCATTTT. Protein: CASSTRGAGNQPQHF.